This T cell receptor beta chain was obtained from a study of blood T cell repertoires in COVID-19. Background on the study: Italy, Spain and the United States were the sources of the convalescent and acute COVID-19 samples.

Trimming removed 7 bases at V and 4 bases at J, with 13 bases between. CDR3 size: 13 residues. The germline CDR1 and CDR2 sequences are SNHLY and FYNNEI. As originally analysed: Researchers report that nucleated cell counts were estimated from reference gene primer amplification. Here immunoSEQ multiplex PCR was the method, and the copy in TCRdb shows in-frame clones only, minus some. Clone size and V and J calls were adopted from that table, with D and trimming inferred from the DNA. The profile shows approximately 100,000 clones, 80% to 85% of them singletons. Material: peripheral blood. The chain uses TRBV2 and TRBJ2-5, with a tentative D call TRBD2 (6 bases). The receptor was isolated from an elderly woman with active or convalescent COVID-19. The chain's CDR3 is CASNPAGRETQYF. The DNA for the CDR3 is TGTGCCAGCAACCCAGCGGGCCGAGAGACCCAGTACTTC.